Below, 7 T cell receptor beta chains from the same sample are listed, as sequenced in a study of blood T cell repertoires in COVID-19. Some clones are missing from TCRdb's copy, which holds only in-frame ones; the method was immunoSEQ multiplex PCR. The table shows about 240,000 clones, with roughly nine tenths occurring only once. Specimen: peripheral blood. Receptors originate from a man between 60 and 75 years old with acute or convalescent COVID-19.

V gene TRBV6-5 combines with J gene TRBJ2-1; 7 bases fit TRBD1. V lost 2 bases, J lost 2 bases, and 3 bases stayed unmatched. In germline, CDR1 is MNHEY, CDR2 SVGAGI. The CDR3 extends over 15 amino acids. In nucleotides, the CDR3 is TGTGCCAGCAGTTACACGGGACAGCCCTACAATGAGCAGTTCTTC. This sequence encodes CASSYTGQPYNEQFF.

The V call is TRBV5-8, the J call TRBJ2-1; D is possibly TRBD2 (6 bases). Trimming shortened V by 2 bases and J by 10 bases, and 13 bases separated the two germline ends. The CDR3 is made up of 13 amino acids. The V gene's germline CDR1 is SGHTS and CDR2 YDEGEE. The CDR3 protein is CASSFHSGEEQFF. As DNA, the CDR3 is TGTGCCAGCAGCTTTCATAGCGGAGAAGAGCAGTTCTTC. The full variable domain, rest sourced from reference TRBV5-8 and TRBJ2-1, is EAGVTQSPTHLIKTRGQQATLRCSPISGHTSVYWYQQALGLGLQFLLWYDEGEERNRGNFPPRFSGRQFPNYSSELNVNALELEDSALYLCASSFHSGEEQFFGPGTRLTVL.

CDR3 sequence reads: CASSRGQGGYEQYF. CDR3 DNA sequence: TGCGCCAGCAGCCGGGGACAGGGTGGGTACGAGCAGTACTTC. The V call is TRBV4-1, the J call TRBJ2-7; TRBD1 aligns across 9 bases. The junction had 5 bases not matched to a gene; V was cut back by 4 bases and J by 4 bases. The CDR3 is 14 amino acids. CDR1 and CDR2 (germline): MGHRA, YSYEKL.

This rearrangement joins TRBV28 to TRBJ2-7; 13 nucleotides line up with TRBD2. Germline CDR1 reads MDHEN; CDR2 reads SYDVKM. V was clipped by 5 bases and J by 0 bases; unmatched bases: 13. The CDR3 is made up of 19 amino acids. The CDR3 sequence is CASSPPSPGLAGSSYEQYF. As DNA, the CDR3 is TGTGCCAGCAGTCCTCCCTCCCCGGGACTAGCGGGAAGCTCCTACGAGCAGTACTTC.

For the CDR3, the DNA is TGTGCCAGCAGTGAGAGAAGCGGCGGGTACAATGAGCAGTTCTTC. Translated: CASSERSGGYNEQFF. The rearrangement joins TRBV2 to TRBJ2-1, with a weak D call TRBD2 (5 bases). V lost 3 bases and J lost 4, with 13 bases in between. This CDR3 comprises 15 residues. Germline CDR1 is SNHLY and CDR2 is FYNNEI. Full variable domain (rest looked up from reference TRBV2 and TRBJ2-1): EPEVTQTPSHQVTQMGQEVILRCVPISNHLYFYWYRQILGQKVEFLVSFYNNEISEKSEIFDDQFSVERPDGSNFTLKIRSTKLEDSAMYFCASSERSGGYNEQFFGPGTRLTVL.

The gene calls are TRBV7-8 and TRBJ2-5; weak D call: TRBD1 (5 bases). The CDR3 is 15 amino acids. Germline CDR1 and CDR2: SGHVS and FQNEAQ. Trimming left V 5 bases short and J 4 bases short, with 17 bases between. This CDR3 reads CASSNRFDRSETQYF. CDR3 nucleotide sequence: TGTGCCAGCAGCAACAGGTTTGACCGCTCAGAGACCCAGTACTTC. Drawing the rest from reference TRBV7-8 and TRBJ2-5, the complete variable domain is GAGVSQSPRYKVAKRGQDVALRCDPISGHVSLFWYQQALGQGPEFLTYFQNEAQLDKSGLPSDRFFAERPEGSVSTLKIQRTQQEDSAVYLCASSNRFDRSETQYFGPGTRLLVL.

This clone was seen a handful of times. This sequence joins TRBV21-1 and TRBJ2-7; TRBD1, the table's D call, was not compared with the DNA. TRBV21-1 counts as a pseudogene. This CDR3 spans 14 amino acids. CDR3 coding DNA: TGTGCCAGCTCCCTAGGGACAGCTCACTACGAGCAGTACTTC. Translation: CASSLGTAHYEQYF.